The sequence of this TCR beta chain was determined in a study of graft-versus-host responses after intestinal transplantation (dated by TCRdb to the early 2020s). About the study as a whole: The transplants that recipients received were multivisceral, liver-intestinal, or isolated intestinal. Every recipient was given anti-thymocyte globulin induction, then maintenance tacrolimus and steroids for two to three years. Graft-versus-host and host-versus-graft alloreactive T cell clones were tracked in the graft, circulation and bone marrow after intestinal transplantation using bulk TCR-beta CDR3 sequencing. Alloreactive clones were identified by sequencing pre-transplant mixed lymphocyte reaction products and comparing these products with unstimulated pre-transplant donor and recipient T cells. The cohort enrolled about two dozen intestinal transplant recipients including one retransplant, and a few patients lacking pretransplant specimens were excluded. Donor T cell macrochimerism was defined as a peak of at least 4% donor T cells among recipient peripheral blood mononuclear cells. Rather than going through the commercial service, samples from three later patients were sequenced in-house on an Illumina MiSeq and processed with MiXCR. General study outcomes and caveats: Early after transplant, peak levels of circulating GvH clones were associated with declines in HvG clones. GvH clones were detected in recipient bone marrow, and some of these GvH clones were observed earlier in ileal mucosa or blood, consistent with an intestinal mucosal origin. Patients with donor T cell macrochimerism had high GvH to HvG T cell clonal ratios in their allografts. The relatively low number and heterogeneity of intestinal transplant patients limited the conclusions.

The library was produced with the immunoSEQ multiplex PCR assay. High-throughput TCR-beta CDR3 sequencing of genomic DNA from most patients was performed by Adaptive Biotechnologies. As for how the authors treated the data: Adaptive's ImmunoSEQ software was the source of the TCR sequencing data for 18 patients, while three other patients were processed with MiXCR and VDJtools. Because the origin of CDR3 nucleotide sequences shared between donor and recipient could not be assigned, those sequences were removed. To be classed as alloreactive, a clone needed at least 2-fold expansion over unstimulated cells and a minimum CFSE-low frequency of 0.002% (template counts) or 0.001% (read counts). Clones were considered mappable if detected in sequenced pre-transplant spleen, lymph node, or MLR CFSE-low populations of the donor or recipient. The cumulative frequency of alloreactive clones was calculated as a percentage of all sequences, weighted by copy number. The table was pulled from immuneACCESS by TCRdb, which kept in-frame rearrangements only. Such tables lose some clones; where checked, under half of the loss comes from unresolved V genes, and the rest has no known cause. The V and J calls and clone size are taken from that table; D and trimming were inferred from the DNA. The sample table shows tens of thousands of clones, and about 95% are seen once. The ten largest clones capture approximately 0.76% of the sample.

From the cysteine up to the phenylalanine, the CDR3 has a length of 16 residues. Of all the DNA, just the CDR3 is kept, 48 bases in frame from base 1. CDR1 SGHNT and CDR2 YYREEE are derived from the germline V gene (reference sequence). Trimming takes 0 bases off V and 5 bases off J; junction bases not matched to a gene: 1. In the first month after transplant, blood samples were collected up to 4 times, and after that at least monthly when available. Remarks on this clone: Its binding antigen is unknown. Base qualities were left out, and no much larger clone turns up one base away.

The rearranged segments are TRBV5-4 and TRBJ2-2; 13 bases in the middle match TRBD2. This sequence was found in a human patient who received an intestinal transplant, so some T cells may come from the graft donor. The sequences come from PBMCs, collected 16 days after intestinal transplant. The CDR3 protein: CASSLGTSGSTGELFF. The DNA is as follows: TGTGCCAGCAGCTTGGGGACTAGCGGGAGTACCGGGGAGCTGTTTTTT.